The source of this TCR beta chain is a study of chemoradiotherapy in HPV16-positive cancers. A few counts support this clone. Antigen unknown. General study points: Better recurrence-free survival went with HPV-responsive T-cell expansion in HPV16-positive patients. The functional HPV-specific definition rests on just a couple of HPV16-positive patients.

Clones were sequenced by immunoSEQ multiplex PCR, and TCRdb holds only the in-frame ones, with some missing. The sample shows tens of thousands of clones, over 85% of them seen only once. This sequence originates from a human donor with HPV-associated anogenital cancer. The specimen was blood, collected from a patient who underwent chemoradiotherapy.

This CDR3 reads CSVEGAGGTTDTQYF. As DNA, the CDR3 is TGCAGCGTTGAAGGGGCAGGGGGGACCACAGATACGCAGTATTTT. This rearrangement joins TRBV29-1 to TRBJ2-3; D might be TRBD1 (7 bases). The germline V gene encodes CDR1 SQVTM and CDR2 ANQGSEA. The CDR3 contains 15 residues. The germline V and J ends were trimmed by 1 base and 2 bases, with 13 bases remaining between them.